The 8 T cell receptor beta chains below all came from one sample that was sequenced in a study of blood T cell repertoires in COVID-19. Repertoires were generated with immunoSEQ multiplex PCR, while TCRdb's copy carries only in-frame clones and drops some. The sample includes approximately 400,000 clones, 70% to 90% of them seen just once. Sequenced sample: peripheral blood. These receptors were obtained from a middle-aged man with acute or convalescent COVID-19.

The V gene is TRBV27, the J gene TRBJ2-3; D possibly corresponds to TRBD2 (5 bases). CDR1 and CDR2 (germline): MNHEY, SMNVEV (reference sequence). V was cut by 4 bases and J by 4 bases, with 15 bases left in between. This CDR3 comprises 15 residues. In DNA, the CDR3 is TGTGCCAGCAGTTCGGCAGCCTTCGGGGCAGATACGCAGTATTTT. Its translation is CASSSAAFGADTQYF.

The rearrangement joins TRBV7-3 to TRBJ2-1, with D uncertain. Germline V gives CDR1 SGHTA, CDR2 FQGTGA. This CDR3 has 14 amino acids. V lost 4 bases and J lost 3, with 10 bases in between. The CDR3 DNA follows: TGTGCCAGCAGCTCCCCCAACAGCTACAATGAGCAGTTCTTC. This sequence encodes CASSSPNSYNEQFF.

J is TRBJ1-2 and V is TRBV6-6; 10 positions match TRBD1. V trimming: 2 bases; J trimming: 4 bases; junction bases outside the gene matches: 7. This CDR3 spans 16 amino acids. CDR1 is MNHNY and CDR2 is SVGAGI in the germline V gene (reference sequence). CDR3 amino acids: CASSYLGQGEGYGYTF. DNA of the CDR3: TGTGCCAGCAGTTACCTCGGACAGGGGGAGGGCTATGGCTACACCTTC.

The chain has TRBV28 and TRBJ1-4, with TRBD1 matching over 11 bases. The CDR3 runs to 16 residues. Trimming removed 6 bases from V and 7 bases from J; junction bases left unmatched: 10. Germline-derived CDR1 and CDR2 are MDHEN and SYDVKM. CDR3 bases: TGTGCCAGCAGCCGCGTGGACAGGGGGCATGGTGAAAAACTGTTTTTT. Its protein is CASSRVDRGHGEKLFF.

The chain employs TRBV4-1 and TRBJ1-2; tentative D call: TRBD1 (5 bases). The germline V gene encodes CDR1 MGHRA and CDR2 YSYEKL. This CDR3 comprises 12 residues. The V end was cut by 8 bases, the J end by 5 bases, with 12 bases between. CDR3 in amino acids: CASAGGGYGYTF. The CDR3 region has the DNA TGCGCCAGCGCTGGGGGGGGATATGGCTACACCTTC.

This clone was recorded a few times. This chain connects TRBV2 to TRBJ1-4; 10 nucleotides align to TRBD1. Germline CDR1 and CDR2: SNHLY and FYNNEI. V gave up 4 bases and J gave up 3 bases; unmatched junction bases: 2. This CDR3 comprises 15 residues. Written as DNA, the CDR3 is TGTGCCAGCAGTGGACAGGGGGCTGCTAATGAAAAACTGTTTTTT. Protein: CASSGQGAANEKLFF.

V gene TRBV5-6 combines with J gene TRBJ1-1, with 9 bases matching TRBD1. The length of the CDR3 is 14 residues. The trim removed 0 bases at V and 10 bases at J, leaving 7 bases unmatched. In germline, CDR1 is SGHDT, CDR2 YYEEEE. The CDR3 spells CASSLGDRVFGAFF. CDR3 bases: TGTGCCAGCAGCTTGGGGGACAGGGTTTTCGGAGCTTTCTTT.

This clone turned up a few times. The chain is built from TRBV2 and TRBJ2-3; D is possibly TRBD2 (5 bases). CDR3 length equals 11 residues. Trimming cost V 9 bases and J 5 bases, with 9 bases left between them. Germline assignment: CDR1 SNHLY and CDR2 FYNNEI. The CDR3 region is CASVLGDTQYF. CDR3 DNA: TGTGCCAGTGTACTAGGAGATACGCAGTATTTT.